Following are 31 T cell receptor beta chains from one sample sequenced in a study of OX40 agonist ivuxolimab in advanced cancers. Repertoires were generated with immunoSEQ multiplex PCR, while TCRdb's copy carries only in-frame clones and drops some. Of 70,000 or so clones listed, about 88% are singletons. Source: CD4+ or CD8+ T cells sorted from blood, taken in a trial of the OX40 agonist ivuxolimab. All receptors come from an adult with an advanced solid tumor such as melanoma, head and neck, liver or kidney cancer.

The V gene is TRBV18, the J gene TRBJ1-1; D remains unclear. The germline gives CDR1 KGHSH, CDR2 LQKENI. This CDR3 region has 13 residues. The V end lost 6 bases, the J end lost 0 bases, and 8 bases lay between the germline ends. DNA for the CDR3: TGTGCCAGCTCGCCAACATTGAACACTGAAGCTTTCTTT. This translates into CASSPTLNTEAFF.

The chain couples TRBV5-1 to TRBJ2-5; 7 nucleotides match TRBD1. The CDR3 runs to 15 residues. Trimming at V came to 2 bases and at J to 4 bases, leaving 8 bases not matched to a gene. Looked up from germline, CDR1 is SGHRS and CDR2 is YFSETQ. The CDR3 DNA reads TGCGCCAGCAGCTTCAAAACCCCAGGGGGAGAGACCCAGTACTTC. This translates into CASSFKTPGGETQYF. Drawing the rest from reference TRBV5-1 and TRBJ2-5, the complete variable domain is KAGVTQTPRYLIKTRGQQVTLSCSPISGHRSVSWYQQTPGQGLQFLFEYFSETQRNKGNFPGRFSGRQFSNSRSEMNVSTLELGDSALYLCASSFKTPGGETQYFGPGTRLLVL.

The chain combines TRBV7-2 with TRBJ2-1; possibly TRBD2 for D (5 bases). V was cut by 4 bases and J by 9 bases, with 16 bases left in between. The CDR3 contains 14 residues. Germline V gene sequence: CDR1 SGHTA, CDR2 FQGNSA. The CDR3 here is CASSSDKTITEQFF. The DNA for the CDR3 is TGTGCCAGCAGCTCCGACAAGACTATAACTGAGCAGTTCTTC.

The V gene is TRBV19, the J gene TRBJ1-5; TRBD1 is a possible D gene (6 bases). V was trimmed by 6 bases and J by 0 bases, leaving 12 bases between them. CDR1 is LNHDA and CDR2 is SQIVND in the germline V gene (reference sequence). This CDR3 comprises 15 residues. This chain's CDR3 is CASRKGQTSNQPQHF. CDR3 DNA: TGTGCCAGTAGAAAAGGACAGACTAGCAATCAGCCCCAGCATTTT.

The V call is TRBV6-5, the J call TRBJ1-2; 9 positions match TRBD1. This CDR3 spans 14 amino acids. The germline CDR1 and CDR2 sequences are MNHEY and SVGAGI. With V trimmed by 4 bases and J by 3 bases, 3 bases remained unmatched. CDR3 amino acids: CASSSGQGHYGYTF. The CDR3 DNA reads TGTGCCAGCAGTTCTGGACAGGGGCACTATGGCTACACCTTC.

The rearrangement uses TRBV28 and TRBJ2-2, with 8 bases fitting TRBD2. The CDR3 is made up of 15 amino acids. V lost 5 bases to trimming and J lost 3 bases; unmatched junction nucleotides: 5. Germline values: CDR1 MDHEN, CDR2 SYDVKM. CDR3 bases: TGTGCCAGCAGTCCCTCCGGGAGGGACACCGGGGAGCTGTTTTTT. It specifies CASSPSGRDTGELFF.

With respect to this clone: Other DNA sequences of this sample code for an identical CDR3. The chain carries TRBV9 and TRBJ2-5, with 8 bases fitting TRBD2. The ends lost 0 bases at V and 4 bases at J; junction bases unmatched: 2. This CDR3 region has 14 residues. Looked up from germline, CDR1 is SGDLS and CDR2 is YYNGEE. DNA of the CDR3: TGTGCCAGCAGCGTAGGGGGACTAGGAGAGACCCAGTACTTC. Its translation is CASSVGGLGETQYF.

In nucleotides, the CDR3 is TGTGCCAGCAGTGAATGGACTGTAGAGCCCCAGCATTTT. It translates to CASSEWTVEPQHF. The chain combines TRBV6-1 with TRBJ1-5; D is undetermined. Germline lookup yields CDR1 MNHNS and CDR2 SASEGT. Trimming cost V 2 bases and J 8 bases, with 10 bases left between them. The CDR3 length is 13 residues.

CDR3 protein: CASSFRGVEQFF. The DNA of the CDR3 is TGTGCCAGCAGCTTTAGAGGAGTGGAGCAGTTCTTC. The rearrangement links TRBV7-2 to TRBJ2-1, with no clear D. Per the germline V gene, CDR1 is SGHTA and CDR2 is FQGNSA. V lost 3 bases and J lost 10, with 10 bases in between. The CDR3 has 12 residues.

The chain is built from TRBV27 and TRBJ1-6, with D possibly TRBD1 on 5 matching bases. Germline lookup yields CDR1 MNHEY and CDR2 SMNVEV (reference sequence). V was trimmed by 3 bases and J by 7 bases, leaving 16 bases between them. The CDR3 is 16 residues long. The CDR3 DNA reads TGTGCCAGCAGTTTTTCTGGGGCATTACGAAATTCACCCCTCCACTTT. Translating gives CASSFSGALRNSPLHF.

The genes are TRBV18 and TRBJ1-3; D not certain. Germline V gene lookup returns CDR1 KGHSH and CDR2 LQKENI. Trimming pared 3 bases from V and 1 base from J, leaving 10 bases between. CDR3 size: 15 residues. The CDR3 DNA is TGTGCCAGCTCACCTACCGACCTGTCTGGAAACACCATATATTTT. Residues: CASSPTDLSGNTIYF. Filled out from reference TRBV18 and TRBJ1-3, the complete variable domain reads NAGVMQNPRHLVRRRGQEARLRCSPMKGHSHVYWYRQLPEEGLKFMVYLQKENIIDESGMPKERFSAEFPKEGPSILRIQQVVRGDSAAYFCASSPTDLSGNTIYFGEGSWLTVV.

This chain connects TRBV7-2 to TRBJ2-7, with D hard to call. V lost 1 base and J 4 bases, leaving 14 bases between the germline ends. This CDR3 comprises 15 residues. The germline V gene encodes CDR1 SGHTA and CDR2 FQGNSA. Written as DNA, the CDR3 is TGTGCCAGCAGCTTAGGGGTAGCACCAACTTACGAGCAGTACTTC. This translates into CASSLGVAPTYEQYF. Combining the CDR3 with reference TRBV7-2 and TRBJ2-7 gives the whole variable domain GAGVSQSPSNKVTEKGKDVELRCDPISGHTALYWYRQSLGQGLEFLIYFQGNSAPDKSGLPSDRFSAERTGGSVSTLTIQRTQQEDSAVYLCASSLGVAPTYEQYFGPGTRLTVT.

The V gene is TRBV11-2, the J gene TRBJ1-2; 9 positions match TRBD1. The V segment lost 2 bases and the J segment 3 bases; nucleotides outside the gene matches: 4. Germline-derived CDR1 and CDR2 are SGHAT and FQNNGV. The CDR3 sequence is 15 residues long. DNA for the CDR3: TGTGCCAGCAGCTTAACGACAGGGGGGGACTATGGCTACACCTTC. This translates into CASSLTTGGDYGYTF.

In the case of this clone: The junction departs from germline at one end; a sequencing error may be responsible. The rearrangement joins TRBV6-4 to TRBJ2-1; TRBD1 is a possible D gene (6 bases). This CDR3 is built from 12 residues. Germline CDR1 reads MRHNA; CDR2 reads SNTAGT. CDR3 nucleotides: TGTGCCAGCAGTGACTTATACAGGGCCAAGGTCTTC. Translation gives CASSDLYRAKVF.

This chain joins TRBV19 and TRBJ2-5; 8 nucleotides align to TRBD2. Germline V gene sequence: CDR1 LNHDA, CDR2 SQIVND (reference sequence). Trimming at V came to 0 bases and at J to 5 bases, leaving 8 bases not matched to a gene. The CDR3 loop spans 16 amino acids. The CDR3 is CASSIDRGGLGETQYF. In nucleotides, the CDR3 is TGTGCCAGTAGTATAGACCGGGGGGGCCTTGGTGAGACCCAGTACTTC.

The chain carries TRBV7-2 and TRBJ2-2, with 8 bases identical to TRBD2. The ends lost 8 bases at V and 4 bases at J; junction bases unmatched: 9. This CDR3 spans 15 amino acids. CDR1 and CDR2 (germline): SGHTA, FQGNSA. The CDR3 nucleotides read TGTGCCAGCCCCAAGGGAGCGGGGGCCACCGGGGAGCTGTTTTTT. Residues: CASPKGAGATGELFF. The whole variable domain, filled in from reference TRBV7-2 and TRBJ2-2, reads GAGVSQSPSNKVTEKGKDVELRCDPISGHTALYWYRQSLGQGLEFLIYFQGNSAPDKSGLPSDRFSAERTGGSVSTLTIQRTQQEDSAVYLCASPKGAGATGELFFGEGSRLTVL.

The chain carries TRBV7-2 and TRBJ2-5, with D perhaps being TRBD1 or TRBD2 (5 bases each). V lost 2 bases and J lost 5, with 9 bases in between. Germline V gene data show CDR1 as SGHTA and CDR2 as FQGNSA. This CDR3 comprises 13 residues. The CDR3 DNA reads TGTGCCAGCAGCTTACTATGGGGGGAGACCCAGTACTTC. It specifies CASSLLWGETQYF.

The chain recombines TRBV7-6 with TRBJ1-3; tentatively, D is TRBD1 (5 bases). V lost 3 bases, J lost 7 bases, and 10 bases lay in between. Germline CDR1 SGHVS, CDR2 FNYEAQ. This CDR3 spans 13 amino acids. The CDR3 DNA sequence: TGTGCCAGCAGCTTGGACACACGGAACACCATATATTTT. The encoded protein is CASSLDTRNTIYF.

CDR3 region: CASSPGAETQYF. CDR3 bases: TGTGCCAGCTCACCGGGAGCAGAGACCCAGTACTTC. The gene calls are TRBV18 and TRBJ2-5, with D tentatively TRBD2 (5 bases). Trimming cost V 3 bases and J 4 bases, with 6 bases left between them. CDR1 KGHSH and CDR2 LQKENI come from the germline V gene. This CDR3 is built from 12 residues.

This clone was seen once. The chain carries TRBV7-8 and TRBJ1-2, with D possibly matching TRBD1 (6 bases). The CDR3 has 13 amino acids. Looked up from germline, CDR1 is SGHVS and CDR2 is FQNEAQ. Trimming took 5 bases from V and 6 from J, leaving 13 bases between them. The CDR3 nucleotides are TGTGCCAGCAGCCTACACAACAGGGATGGCTACACCTTC. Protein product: CASSLHNRDGYTF.

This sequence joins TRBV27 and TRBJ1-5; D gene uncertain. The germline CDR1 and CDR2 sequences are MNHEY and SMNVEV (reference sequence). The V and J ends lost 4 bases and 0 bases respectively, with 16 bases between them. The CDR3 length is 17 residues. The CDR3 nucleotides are TGTGCCAGCAGTTCTTTGTCCGGACGGAATAGCAATCAGCCCCAGCATTTT. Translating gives CASSSLSGRNSNQPQHF.

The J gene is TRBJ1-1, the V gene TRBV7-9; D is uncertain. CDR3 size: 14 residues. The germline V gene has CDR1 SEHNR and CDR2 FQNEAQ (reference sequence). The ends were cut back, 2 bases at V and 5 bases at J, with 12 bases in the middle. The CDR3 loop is CASSLKRLETEAFF. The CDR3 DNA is TGTGCCAGCAGCTTAAAACGATTGGAAACTGAAGCTTTCTTT.

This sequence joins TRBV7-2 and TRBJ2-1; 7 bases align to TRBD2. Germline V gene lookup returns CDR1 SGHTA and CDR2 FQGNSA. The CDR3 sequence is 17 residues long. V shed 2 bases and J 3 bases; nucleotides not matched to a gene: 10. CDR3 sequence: CASSLRSGGPFYNEQFF. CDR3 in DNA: TGTGCCAGCAGCTTAAGGTCGGGGGGACCTTTCTACAATGAGCAGTTCTTC.

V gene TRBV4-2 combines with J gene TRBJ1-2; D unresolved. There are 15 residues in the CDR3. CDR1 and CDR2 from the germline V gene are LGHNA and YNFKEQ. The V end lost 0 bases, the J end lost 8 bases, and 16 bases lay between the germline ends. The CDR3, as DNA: TGTGCCAGCAGCCAAGAGCAGGTCCCTGGCGGGGGCTACACCTTC. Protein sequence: CASSQEQVPGGGYTF.

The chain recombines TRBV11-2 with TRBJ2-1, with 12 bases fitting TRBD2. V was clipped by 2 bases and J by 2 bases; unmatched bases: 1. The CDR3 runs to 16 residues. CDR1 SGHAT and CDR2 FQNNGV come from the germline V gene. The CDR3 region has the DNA TGTGCCAGCAGCTTAAGGACTAGCGGGGCCTACAATGAGCAGTTCTTC. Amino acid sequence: CASSLRTSGAYNEQFF. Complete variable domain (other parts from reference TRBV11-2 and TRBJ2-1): EAGVAQSPRYKIIEKRQSVAFWCNPISGHATLYWYQQILGQGPKLLIQFQNNGVVDDSQLPKDRFSAERLKGVDSTLKIQPAKLEDSAVYLCASSLRTSGAYNEQFFGPGTRLTVL.

The CDR3 region has the DNA TGTGCCAGCAGCAACGACAGGGTTCAGCCCCAGCATTTT. Residues: CASSNDRVQPQHF. V and J are TRBV6-6 and TRBJ1-5; 7 bases are a match to TRBD1. Germline V CDR1 and CDR2: MNHNY, SVGAGI (reference sequence). The CDR3 has 13 amino acids. After removal of 6 bases from V and 6 bases from J, the junction contained 5 bases not matched to a gene.

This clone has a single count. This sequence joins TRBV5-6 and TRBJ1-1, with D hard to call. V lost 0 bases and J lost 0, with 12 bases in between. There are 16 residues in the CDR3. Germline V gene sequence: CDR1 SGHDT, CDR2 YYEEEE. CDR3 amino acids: CASSLGRGPMNTEAFF. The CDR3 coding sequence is TGTGCCAGCAGCTTGGGCCGTGGACCGATGAACACTGAAGCTTTCTTT.

DNA of the CDR3: TGCGCCAGCAGCTTAGGGGGTGGTTGGACTGAAGCTTTCTTT. Its protein product is CASSLGGGWTEAFF. V and J are TRBV5-1 and TRBJ1-1, with a possible D match to TRBD1 (6 bases). With 2 bases removed from V and 5 bases from J, the gap between germline ends came to 13 bases. From germline, CDR1 is SGHRS and CDR2 YFSETQ. This CDR3 is built from 14 residues.

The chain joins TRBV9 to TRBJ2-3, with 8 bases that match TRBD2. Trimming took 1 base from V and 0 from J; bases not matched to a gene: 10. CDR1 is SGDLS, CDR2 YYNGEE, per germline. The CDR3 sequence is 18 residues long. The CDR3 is CASSVRYQTSASTDTQYF. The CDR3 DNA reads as TGTGCCAGCAGCGTAAGGTACCAGACTAGCGCTAGCACAGATACGCAGTATTTT. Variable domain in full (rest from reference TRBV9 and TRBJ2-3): DSGVTQTPKHLITATGQRVTLRCSPRSGDLSVYWYQQSLDQGLQFLIQYYNGEERAKGNILERFSAQQFPDLHSELNLSSLELGDSALYFCASSVRYQTSASTDTQYFGPGTRLTVL.

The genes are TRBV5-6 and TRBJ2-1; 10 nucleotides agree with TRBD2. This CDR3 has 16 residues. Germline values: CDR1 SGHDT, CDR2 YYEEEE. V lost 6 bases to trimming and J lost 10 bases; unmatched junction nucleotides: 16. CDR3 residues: CASIPTQAGGPGEQFF. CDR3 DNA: TGTGCCAGCATCCCTACCCAAGCGGGGGGGCCAGGAGAGCAGTTCTTC.

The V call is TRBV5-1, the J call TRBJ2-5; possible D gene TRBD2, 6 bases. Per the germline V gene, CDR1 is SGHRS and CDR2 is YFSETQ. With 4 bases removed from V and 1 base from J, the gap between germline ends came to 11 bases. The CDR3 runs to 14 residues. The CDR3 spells CASSPGVGQETQYF. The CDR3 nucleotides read TGCGCCAGCAGCCCGGGGGTAGGCCAAGAGACCCAGTACTTC.